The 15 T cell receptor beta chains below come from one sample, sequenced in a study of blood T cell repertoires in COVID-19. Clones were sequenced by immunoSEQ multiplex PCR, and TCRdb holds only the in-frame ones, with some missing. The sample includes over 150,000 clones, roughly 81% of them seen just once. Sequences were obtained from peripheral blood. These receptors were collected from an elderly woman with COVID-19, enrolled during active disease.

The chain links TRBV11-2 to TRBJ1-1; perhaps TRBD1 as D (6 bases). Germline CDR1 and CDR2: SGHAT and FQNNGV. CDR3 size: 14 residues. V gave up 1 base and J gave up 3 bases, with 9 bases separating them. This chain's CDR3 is CASSLAPGDTEAFF. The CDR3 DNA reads TGTGCCAGCAGCTTAGCCCCAGGGGACACTGAAGCTTTCTTT.

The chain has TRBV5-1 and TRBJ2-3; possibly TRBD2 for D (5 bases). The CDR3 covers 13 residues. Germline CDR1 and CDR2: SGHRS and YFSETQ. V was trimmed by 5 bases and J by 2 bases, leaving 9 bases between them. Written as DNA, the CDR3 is TGCGCCAGCAGTAGCGTTCCCACAGATACGCAGTATTTT. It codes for CASSSVPTDTQYF. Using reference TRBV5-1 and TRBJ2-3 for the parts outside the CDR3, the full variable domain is KAGVTQTPRYLIKTRGQQVTLSCSPISGHRSVSWYQQTPGQGLQFLFEYFSETQRNKGNFPGRFSGRQFSNSRSEMNVSTLELGDSALYLCASSSVPTDTQYFGPGTRLTVL.

Here the CDR3 DNA reads TGCGCCAGCAGTCTGATCCCCTCGCGGGCGGGAGTGGCTGCCGGGGAGCTGTTTTTT. Amino acids: CASSLIPSRAGVAAGELFF. The chain joins TRBV5-1 to TRBJ2-2, with 7 bases lining up with TRBD2. J was trimmed by 6 bases and V by 5 bases; bases with no gene match: 22. CDR1 is SGHRS and CDR2 is YFSETQ in the germline V gene. This CDR3 contains 19 residues.

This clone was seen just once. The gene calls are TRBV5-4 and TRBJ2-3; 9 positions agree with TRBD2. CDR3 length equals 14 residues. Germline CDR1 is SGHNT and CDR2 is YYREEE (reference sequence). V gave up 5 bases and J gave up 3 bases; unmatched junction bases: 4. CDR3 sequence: CASRPSGVTDTQYF. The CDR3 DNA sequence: TGTGCCAGCAGACCTAGCGGGGTGACAGATACGCAGTATTTT.

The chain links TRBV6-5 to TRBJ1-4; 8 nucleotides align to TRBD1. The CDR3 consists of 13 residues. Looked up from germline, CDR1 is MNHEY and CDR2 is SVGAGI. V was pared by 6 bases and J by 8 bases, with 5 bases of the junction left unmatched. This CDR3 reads CASRRQGLEKLFF. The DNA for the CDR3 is TGTGCCAGCAGAAGACAGGGGCTCGAAAAACTGTTTTTT.

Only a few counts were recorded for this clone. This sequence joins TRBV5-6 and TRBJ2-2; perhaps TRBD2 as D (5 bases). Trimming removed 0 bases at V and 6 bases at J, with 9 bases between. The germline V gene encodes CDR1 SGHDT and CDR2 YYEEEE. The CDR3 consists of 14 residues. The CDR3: CASSLGSGSGELFF. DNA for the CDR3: TGTGCCAGCAGCTTGGGTTCGGGGTCCGGGGAGCTGTTTTTT.

For the CDR3, the DNA is TGTGCCAGCACCATCGGACTAGTTTACACAGATACGCAGTATTTT. Protein product: CASTIGLVYTDTQYF. The chain couples TRBV5-6 to TRBJ2-3; 7 bases are a match to TRBD2. In germline, CDR1 is SGHDT, CDR2 YYEEEE. V gave up 6 bases and J gave up 2 bases; unmatched junction bases: 9. There are 15 residues in the CDR3. Drawing the rest from reference TRBV5-6 and TRBJ2-3, the complete variable domain is DAGVTQSPTHLIKTRGQQVTLRCSPKSGHDTVSWYQQALGQGPQFIFQYYEEEERQRGNFPDRFSGHQFPNYSSELNVNALLLGDSALYLCASTIGLVYTDTQYFGPGTRLTVL.

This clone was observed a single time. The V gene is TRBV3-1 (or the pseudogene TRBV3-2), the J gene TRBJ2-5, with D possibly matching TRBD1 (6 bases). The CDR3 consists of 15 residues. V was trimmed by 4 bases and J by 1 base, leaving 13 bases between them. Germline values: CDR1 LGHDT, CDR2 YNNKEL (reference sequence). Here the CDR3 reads CASSRPSGAQETQYF. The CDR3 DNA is TGTGCCAGCAGCCGCCCCTCAGGGGCCCAAGAGACCCAGTACTTC.

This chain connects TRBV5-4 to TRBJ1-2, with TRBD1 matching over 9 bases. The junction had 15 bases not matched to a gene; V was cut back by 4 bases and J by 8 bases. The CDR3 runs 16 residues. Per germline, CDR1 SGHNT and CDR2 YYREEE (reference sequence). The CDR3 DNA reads TGTGCCAGCAGCCCTACCGGGACAGGGTCCTATGTAGGCTACACCTTC. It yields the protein CASSPTGTGSYVGYTF.

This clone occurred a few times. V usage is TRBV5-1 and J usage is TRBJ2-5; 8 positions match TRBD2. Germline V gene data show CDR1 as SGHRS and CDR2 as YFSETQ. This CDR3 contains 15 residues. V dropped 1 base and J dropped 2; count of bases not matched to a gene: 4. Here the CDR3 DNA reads TGCGCCAGCAGCTTGACCGGGACTAGGCAAGAGACCCAGTACTTC. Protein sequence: CASSLTGTRQETQYF. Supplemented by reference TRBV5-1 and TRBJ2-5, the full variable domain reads KAGVTQTPRYLIKTRGQQVTLSCSPISGHRSVSWYQQTPGQGLQFLFEYFSETQRNKGNFPGRFSGRQFSNSRSEMNVSTLELGDSALYLCASSLTGTRQETQYFGPGTRLLVL.

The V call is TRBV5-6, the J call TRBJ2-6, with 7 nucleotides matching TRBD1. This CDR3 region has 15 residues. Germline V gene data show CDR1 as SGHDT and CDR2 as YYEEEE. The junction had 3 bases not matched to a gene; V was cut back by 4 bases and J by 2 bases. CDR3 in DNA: TGTGCCAGCAGCCGCAGGGGGACTGGGGCCAACGTCCTGACTTTC. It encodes CASSRRGTGANVLTF.

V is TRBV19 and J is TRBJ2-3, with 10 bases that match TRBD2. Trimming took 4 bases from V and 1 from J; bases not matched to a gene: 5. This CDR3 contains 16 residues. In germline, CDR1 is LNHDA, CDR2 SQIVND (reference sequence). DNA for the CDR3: TGTGCCAGTAGTACCCTAGCGGGGGTGGGCACAGATACGCAGTATTTT. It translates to CASSTLAGVGTDTQYF.

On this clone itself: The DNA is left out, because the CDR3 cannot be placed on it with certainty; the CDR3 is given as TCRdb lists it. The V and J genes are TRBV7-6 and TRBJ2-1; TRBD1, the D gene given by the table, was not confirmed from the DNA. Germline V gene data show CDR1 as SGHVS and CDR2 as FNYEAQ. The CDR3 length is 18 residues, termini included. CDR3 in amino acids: CASTAEPGELDFGNEQFF.

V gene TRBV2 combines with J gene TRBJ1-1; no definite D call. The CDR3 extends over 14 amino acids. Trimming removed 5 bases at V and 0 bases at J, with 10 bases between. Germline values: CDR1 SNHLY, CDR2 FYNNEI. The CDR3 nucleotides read TGTGCCAGCAGTTCCGGGGTTATGAACACTGAAGCTTTCTTT. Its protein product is CASSSGVMNTEAFF.

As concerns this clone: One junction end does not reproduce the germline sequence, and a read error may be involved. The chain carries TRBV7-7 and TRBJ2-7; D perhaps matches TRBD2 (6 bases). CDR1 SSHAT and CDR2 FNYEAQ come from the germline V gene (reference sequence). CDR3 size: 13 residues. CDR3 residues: CASSRGGAGEQYF. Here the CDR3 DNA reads TGTGCTAGCAGCCGGGGCGGGGCGGGGGAGCAGTACTTC. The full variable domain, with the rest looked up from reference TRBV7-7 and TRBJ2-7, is GAGVSQSPRYKVTKRGQDVTLRCDPISSHATLYWYQQALGQGPEFLTYFNYEAQPDKSGLPSDRFSAERPEGSISTLTIQRTEQRDSAMYRCASSRGGAGEQYFGPGTRLTVT.